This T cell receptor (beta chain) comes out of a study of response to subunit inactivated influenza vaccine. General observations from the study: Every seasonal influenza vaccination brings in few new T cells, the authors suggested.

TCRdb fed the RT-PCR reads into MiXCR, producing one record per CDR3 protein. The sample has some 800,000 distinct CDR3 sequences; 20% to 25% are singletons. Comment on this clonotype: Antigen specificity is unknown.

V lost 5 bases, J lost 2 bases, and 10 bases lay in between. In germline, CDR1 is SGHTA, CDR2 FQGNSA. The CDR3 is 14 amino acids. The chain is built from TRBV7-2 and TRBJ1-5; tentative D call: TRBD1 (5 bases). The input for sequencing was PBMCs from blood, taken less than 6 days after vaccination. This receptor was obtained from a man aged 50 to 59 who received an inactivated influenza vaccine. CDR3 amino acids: CASSNMGGNQPQHF. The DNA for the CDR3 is TGTGCCAGCAGCAATATGGGGGGCAATCAGCCCCAGCATTTT.